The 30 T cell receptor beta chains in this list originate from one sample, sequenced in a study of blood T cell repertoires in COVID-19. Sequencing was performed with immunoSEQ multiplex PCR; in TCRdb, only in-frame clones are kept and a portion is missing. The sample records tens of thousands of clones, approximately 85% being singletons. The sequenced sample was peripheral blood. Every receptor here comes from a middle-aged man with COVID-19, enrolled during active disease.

This CDR3 is CASSEGQGASYEQYF. As DNA, the CDR3 is TGTGCCAGCAGCGAGGGACAGGGGGCTTCTTACGAGCAGTACTTC. The rearrangement joins TRBV14 to TRBJ2-7, with 12 nucleotides matching TRBD1. The V gene's germline CDR1 is SGHDN and CDR2 FVKESK. With 5 bases clipped from V and 4 bases from J, the junction kept 6 bases outside the gene matches. The CDR3 is 15 amino acids.

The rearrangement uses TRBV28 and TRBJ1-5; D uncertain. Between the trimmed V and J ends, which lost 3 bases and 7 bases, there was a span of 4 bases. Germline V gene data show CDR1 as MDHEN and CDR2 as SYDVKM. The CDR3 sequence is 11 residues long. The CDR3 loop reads CASSFGQPQHF. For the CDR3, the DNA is TGTGCCAGCAGTTTCGGGCAGCCCCAGCATTTT.

The CDR3 loop is CASSWAGQANTEAFF. CDR3 nucleotides: TGTGCCAGTAGTTGGGCCGGACAGGCCAACACTGAAGCTTTCTTT. V is TRBV19 and J is TRBJ1-1; 7 bases are shared with TRBD1. The V and J ends lost 5 bases and 2 bases, in that order; junction bases with no gene match: 8. Germline values: CDR1 LNHDA, CDR2 SQIVND (reference sequence). The length of the CDR3 is 15 residues.

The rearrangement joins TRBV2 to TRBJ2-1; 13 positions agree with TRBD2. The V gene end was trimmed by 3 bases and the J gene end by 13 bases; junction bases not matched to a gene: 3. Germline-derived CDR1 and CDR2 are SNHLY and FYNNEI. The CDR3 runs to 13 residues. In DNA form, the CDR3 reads TGTGCCAGCAGTGATAGACTAGCGGGAGGACAGTTCTTC. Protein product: CASSDRLAGGQFF.

CDR3 nucleotide sequence: TGTGCCAGCAGCCTAGGACAGGGCGAGCAGTACTTC. As protein: CASSLGQGEQYF. The chain uses TRBV12-3 or TRBV12-4 and TRBJ2-7, with 8 bases matching TRBD1. Losses at the gene ends were 6 bases for V and 6 bases for J; bases not matched to a gene: 4. The CDR3 extends over 12 amino acids.

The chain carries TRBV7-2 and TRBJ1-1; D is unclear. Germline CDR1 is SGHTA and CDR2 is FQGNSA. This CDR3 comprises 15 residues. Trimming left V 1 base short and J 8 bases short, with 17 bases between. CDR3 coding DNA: TGTGCCAGCAGCTTAGAGCTCGGCAGCAGGATCGAAGCTTTCTTT. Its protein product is CASSLELGSRIEAFF.

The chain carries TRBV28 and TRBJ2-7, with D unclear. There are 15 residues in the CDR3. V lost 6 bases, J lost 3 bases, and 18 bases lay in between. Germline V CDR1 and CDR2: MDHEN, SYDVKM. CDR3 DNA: TGTGCCAGCAGCCCCACGGCACTGCGGAGCTACGAGCAGTACTTC. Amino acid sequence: CASSPTALRSYEQYF.

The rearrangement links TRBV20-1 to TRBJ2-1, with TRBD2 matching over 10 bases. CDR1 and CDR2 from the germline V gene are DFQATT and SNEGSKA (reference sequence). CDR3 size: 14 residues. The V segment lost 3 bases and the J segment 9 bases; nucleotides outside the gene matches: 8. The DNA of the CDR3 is TGCAGTGCTAGTCGAGCGGGAGGGGTCGGTGAGCAGTTCTTC. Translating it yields CSASRAGGVGEQFF.

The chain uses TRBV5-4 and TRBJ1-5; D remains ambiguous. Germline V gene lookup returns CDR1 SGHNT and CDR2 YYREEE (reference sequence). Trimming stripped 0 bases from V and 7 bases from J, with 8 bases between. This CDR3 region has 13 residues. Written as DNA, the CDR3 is TGTGCCAGCAGCTTGGACGAGGAGCAGCCCCAGCATTTT. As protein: CASSLDEEQPQHF.

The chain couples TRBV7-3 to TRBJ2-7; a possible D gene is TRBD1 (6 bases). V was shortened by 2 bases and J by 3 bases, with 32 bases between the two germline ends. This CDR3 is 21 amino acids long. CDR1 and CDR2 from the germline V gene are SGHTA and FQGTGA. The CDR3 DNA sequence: TGTGCCAGCAGCTTACGGTTAAGTCCCCGCCTTAGACAGGACCGACACTACGAGCAGTACTTC. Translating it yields CASSLRLSPRLRQDRHYEQYF.

In DNA, the CDR3 is TGCGCCAGCAGCCAAGAAAGCAGGGGTGCCTACGAGCAGTACTTC. As protein: CASSQESRGAYEQYF. The J gene is TRBJ2-7, the V gene TRBV4-3, with a tentative D call TRBD1 (6 bases). The V end was cut by 0 bases, the J end by 2 bases, with 11 bases between. Germline V lookup: CDR1 LGHNA, CDR2 YSLEER. The CDR3 is 15 residues long.

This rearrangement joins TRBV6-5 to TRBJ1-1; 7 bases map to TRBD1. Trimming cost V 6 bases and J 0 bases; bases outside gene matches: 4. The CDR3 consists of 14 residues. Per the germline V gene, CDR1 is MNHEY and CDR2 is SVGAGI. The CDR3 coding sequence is TGTGCCAGCAGGATGGGACAGCTGAACACTGAAGCTTTCTTT. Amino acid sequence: CASRMGQLNTEAFF.

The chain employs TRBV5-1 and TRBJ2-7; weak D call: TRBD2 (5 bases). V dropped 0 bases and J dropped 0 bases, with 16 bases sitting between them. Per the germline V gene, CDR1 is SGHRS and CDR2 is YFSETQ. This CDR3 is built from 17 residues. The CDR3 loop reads CASSLGPSPAFSYEQYF. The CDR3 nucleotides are TGCGCCAGCAGCTTGGGACCTAGCCCAGCGTTCTCCTACGAGCAGTACTTC.

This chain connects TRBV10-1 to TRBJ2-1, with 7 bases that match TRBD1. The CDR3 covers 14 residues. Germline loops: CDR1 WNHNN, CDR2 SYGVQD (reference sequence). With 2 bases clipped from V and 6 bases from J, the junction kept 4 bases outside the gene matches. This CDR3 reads CASSEDRVLNEQFF. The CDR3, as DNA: TGCGCCAGCAGTGAGGACAGGGTACTCAATGAGCAGTTCTTC.

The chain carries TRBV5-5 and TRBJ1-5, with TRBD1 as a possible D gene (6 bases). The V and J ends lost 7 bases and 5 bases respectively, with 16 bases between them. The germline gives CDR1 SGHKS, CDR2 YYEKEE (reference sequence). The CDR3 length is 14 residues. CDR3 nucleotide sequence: TGTGCCAGCGGTGCGGGGGCGCCGGATCAGCCCCAGCATTTT. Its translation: CASGAGAPDQPQHF.

The CDR3 reads CASSPSGRAHEQYF. The CDR3 nucleotides read TGTGCCAGCAGCCCGAGCGGGAGAGCCCACGAGCAGTACTTC. The chain uses TRBV9 and TRBJ2-7, with 8 bases matching TRBD2. With 4 bases clipped from V and 5 bases from J, the junction kept 8 bases outside the gene matches. Germline V gene data show CDR1 as SGDLS and CDR2 as YYNGEE. The CDR3 spans 14 residues.

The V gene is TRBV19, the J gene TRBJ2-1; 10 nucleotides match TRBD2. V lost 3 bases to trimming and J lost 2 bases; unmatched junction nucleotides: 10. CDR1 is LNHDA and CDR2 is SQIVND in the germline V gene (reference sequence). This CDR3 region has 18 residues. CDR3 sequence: CASSIAAGGSLAYNEQFF. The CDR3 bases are TGTGCCAGTAGTATTGCAGCGGGAGGGTCGTTGGCCTACAATGAGCAGTTCTTC.

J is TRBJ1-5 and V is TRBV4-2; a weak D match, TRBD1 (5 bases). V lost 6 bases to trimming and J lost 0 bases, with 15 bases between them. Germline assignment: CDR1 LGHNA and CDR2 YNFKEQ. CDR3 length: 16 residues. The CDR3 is CASRTDGGVSNQPQHF. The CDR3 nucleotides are TGTGCCAGCAGGACTGACGGGGGGGTTAGCAATCAGCCCCAGCATTTT.

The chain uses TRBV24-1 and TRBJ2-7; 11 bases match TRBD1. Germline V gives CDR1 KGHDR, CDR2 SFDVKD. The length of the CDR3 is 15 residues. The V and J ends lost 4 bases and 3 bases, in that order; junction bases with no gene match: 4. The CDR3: CATSDPGTGGYEQYF. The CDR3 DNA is TGTGCCACCAGTGACCCCGGGACAGGGGGCTACGAGCAGTACTTC.

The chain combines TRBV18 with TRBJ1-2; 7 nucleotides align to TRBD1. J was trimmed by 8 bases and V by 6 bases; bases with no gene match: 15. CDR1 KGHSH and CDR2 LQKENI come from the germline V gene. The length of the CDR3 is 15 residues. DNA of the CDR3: TGTGCCAGCTCCCTTCCAGCAGGGGGTATTGAAGGCTACACCTTC. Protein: CASSLPAGGIEGYTF.

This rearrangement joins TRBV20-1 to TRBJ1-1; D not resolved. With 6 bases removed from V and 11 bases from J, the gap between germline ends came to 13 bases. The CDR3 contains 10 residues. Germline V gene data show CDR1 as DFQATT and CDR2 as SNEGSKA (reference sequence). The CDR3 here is CSASNRLAFF. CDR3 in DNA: TGCAGTGCCTCGAATAGATTGGCTTTCTTT.

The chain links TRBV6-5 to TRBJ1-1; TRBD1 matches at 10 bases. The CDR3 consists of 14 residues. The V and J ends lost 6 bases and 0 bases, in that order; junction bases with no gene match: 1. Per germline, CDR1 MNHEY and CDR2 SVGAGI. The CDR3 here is CASRTGGMNTEAFF. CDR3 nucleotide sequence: TGTGCCAGCAGGACAGGGGGCATGAACACTGAAGCTTTCTTT.

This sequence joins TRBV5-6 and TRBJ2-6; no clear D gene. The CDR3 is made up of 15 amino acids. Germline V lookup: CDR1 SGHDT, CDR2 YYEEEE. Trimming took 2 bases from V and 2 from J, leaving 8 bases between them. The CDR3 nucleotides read TGTGCCAGCAGCTTTAGAGCCCCTGGGGCCAACGTCCTGACTTTC. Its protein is CASSFRAPGANVLTF.

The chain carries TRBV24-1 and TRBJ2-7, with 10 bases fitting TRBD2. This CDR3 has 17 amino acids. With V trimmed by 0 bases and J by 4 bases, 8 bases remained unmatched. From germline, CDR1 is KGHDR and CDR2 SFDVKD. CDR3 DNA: TGTGCCACCAGTGATTTGCAAAGGGCTAGCGGGGGATACGAGCAGTACTTC. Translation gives CATSDLQRASGGYEQYF.

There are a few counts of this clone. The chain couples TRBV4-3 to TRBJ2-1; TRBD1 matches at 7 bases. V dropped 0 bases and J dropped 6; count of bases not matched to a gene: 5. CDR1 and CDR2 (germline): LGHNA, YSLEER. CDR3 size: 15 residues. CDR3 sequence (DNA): TGCGCCAGCAGCCAAGATCCACAGGGGAGCAATGAGCAGTTCTTC. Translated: CASSQDPQGSNEQFF.

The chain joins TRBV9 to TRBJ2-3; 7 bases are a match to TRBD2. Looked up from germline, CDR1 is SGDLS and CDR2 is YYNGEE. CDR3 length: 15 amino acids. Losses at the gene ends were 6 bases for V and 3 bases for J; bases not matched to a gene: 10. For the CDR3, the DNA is TGTGCCAGCACTACGGCGGGAGACGTTACAGATACGCAGTATTTT. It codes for CASTTAGDVTDTQYF.

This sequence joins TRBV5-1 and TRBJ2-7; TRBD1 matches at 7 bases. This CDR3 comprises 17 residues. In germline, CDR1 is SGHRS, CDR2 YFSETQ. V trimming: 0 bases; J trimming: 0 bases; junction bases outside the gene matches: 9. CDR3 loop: CASSLGTGSLSSYEQYF. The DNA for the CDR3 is TGCGCCAGCAGCTTGGGGACAGGCTCTCTTAGCTCCTACGAGCAGTACTTC.

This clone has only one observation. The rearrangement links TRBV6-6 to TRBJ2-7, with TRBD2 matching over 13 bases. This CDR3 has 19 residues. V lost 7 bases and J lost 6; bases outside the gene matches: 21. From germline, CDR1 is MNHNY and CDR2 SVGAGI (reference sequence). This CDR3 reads CASTRGLAGRMSGISEQYF. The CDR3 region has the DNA TGTGCCAGCACTCGGGGACTAGCGGGAAGAATGAGCGGGATTTCCGAGCAGTACTTC.

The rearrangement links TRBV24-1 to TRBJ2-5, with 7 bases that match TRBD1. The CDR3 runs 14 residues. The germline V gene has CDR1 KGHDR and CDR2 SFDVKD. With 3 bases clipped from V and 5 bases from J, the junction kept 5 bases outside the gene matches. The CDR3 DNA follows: TGTGCCACCAGTGATCCGGGACAGCCCGAGACCCAGTACTTC. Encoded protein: CATSDPGQPETQYF.

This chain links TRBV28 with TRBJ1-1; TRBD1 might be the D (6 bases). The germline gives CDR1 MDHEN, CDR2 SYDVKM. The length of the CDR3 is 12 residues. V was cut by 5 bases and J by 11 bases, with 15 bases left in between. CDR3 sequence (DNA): TGTGCCAGCAGTCCGGAGGGGAGGGGGGCTTTCTTT. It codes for CASSPEGRGAFF.